These 5 T cell receptor beta chains were all obtained from the same sample, sequenced in a study of T cells in Graves' hyperthyroidism and ophthalmopathy. Amplification of TCR beta CDR3 regions was performed using RNA transcripts as template. A first-round RT-PCR of the TCR CDR3 used the HTBI primer set. TCRdb recomputed calls from the multiplex PCR reads with MiXCR, one row per CDR3 protein. This table has hundreds of thousands of distinct CDR3 sequences, approximately 18% appearing once. The specimen was blood. The receptors were sampled from a woman between 45 and 60 years old with Graves' hyperthyroidism that later progressed to Graves' ophthalmopathy.

The chain couples TRBV7-3 to TRBJ1-6, with 7 nucleotides matching TRBD1. In germline, CDR1 is SGHTA, CDR2 FQGTGA. V lost 3 bases to trimming and J lost 6 bases; unmatched junction nucleotides: 5. The CDR3 is made up of 15 amino acids. The CDR3 spells CASSLTGNGNSPLHF. The CDR3 DNA is TGTGCCAGCAGCTTGACAGGGAACGGTAATTCACCCCTCCACTTT.

This clonotype was detected a few times. V is TRBV12-5 and J is TRBJ1-1; D is perhaps TRBD1 (5 bases). V was shortened by 1 base and J by 8 bases, with 23 bases between the two germline ends. The CDR3 contains 17 residues. Germline assignment: CDR1 LGHNT and CDR2 FRNRAP. CDR3 loop: CASGLGIRGDHSREAFF. CDR3 coding DNA: TGTGCTAGTGGTTTGGGAATTAGAGGGGACCACTCTCGAGAAGCTTTCTTT.

To note about this clonotype: This sequence may be a read error, since a much larger clone differs from it by one base. The chain uses TRBV2 and TRBJ2-1; 7 bases fit TRBD2. Germline V gives CDR1 SNHLY, CDR2 FYNNEI. The CDR3 contains 15 residues. With 6 bases clipped from V and 4 bases from J, the junction kept 9 bases outside the gene matches. In DNA, the CDR3 is TGTGCCAGCAGACTACCAGCGGGGATATACAATGAGCAGTTCTTC. Translation gives CASRLPAGIYNEQFF.

Details on this clonotype: An end of the junction differs from the germline gene, which may be a read error. The chain links TRBV11-2 to TRBJ2-7, with TRBD2 matching 7 bases. Per the germline V gene, CDR1 is SGHAT and CDR2 is FQNNGV. The CDR3 totals 16 residues. CDR3 region: CAGSLYRLGGDDEQYF. The DNA for the CDR3 is TGTGCCGGCAGCTTGTATCGATTGGGGGGGGACGACGAGCAGTACTTC. Combining the CDR3 with reference TRBV11-2 and TRBJ2-7 gives the whole variable domain EAGVAQSPRYKIIEKRQSVAFWCNPISGHATLYWYQQILGQGPKLLIQFQNNGVVDDSQLPKDRFSAERLKGVDSTLKIQPAKLEDSAVYLCAGSLYRLGGDDEQYFGPGTRLTVT.

This clonotype was seen a few times. The CDR3 is CASNTTPGGKLFF. The CDR3 DNA reads TGTGCCAGCAACACCACCCCGGGGGGAAAACTGTTTTTT. The rearrangement links TRBV7-9 to TRBJ1-4, with D perhaps TRBD1 (5 bases). The CDR3 totals 13 residues. Trimming shortened V by 7 bases and J by 10 bases, and 16 bases separated the two germline ends. From germline, CDR1 is SEHNR and CDR2 FQNEAQ (reference sequence).